A selection of T cell receptor beta chains follows, all from one sample in a study of blood T cell repertoires in COVID-19. Data came from immunoSEQ multiplex PCR; TCRdb stores just in-frame clones and leaves some out. The sample records about 100,000 clones, under 85% being singletons. The sample consisted of peripheral blood. These receptors were collected from a woman aged 70-85 years with acute or convalescent COVID-19. Each CDR3 is given with its conserved first and last residue. The order of the fields is clone size, V gene, D gene, J gene, CDR3 DNA, CDR3 protein. D genes are given only for firm matches. The listing skips clone size in some rows; elsewhere it reads once, few, many or a size class.

clone_size: NA; v_call: TRBV27; d_call: NA; j_call: TRBJ2-3; cdr3_nt: TGTGCCAGCTACGCGGGATTATGGACAGATACGCAGTATTTT; cdr3_aa: CASYAGLWTDTQYF
clone_size: NA; v_call: TRBV5-1; d_call: TRBD2; j_call: TRBJ2-2; cdr3_nt: TGCGCCAGCAGCTTGGGGACTAGGAACACCGGGGAGCTGTTTTTT; cdr3_aa: CASSLGTRNTGELFF
clone_size: NA; v_call: TRBV6-5; d_call: TRBD2; j_call: TRBJ2-1; cdr3_nt: TGTGCCAATGGGTGGGGTAGCGGGTCCTACAATGAGCAGTTCTTC; cdr3_aa: CANGWGSGSYNEQFF
clone_size: NA; v_call: TRBV7-2; d_call: NA; j_call: TRBJ1-5; cdr3_nt: TGTGCCAGCAGCTTACACCCAGCGGATCAGCCCCAGCATTTT; cdr3_aa: CASSLHPADQPQHF
clone_size: few; v_call: TRBV7-2; d_call: NA; j_call: TRBJ2-2; cdr3_nt: TGTGCCAGCAGGTCAGACAGCGCGAACACCGGGGAGCTGTTTTTT; cdr3_aa: CASRSDSANTGELFF
clone_size: NA; v_call: TRBV19; d_call: NA; j_call: TRBJ1-2; cdr3_nt: TGTGCCAGTAGTATAGTACAGGGTGGCTATGGCTACACCTTC; cdr3_aa: CASSIVQGGYGYTF
clone_size: NA; v_call: TRBV28; d_call: NA; j_call: TRBJ1-2; cdr3_nt: TGTGCCAGCAGTTTTGCCACCCTGGGGGGTAACTATGGCTACACCTTC; cdr3_aa: CASSFATLGGNYGYTF
clone_size: NA; v_call: TRBV27; d_call: NA; j_call: TRBJ1-1; cdr3_nt: TGTGCCAGCAGTGGGGGGGCCCAAACGAACACTGAAGCTTTCTTT; cdr3_aa: CASSGGAQTNTEAFF
clone_size: once; v_call: TRBV20-1; d_call: NA; j_call: TRBJ1-4; cdr3_nt: TGCAGTGCCCAGAGGGAAAAACTGTTTTTT; cdr3_aa: CSAQREKLFF
clone_size: NA; v_call: TRBV20-1; d_call: NA; j_call: TRBJ1-2; cdr3_nt: TGCAGTGCTAACCGACAGTATGGCTACACCTTC; cdr3_aa: CSANRQYGYTF
clone_size: NA; v_call: TRBV27; d_call: NA; j_call: TRBJ2-1; cdr3_nt: TGTGCCAGCAGTCCCGCAACAGGGTTATTTCTATCGAGTCCCAATGAGCAGTTCTTC; cdr3_aa: CASSPATGLFLSSPNEQFF
clone_size: NA; v_call: TRBV2; d_call: TRBD2; j_call: TRBJ2-1; cdr3_nt: TGTGCCAGCAGCGGGGGGGCCAACTACAATGAGCAGTTCTTC; cdr3_aa: CASSGGANYNEQFF
clone_size: NA; v_call: TRBV19; d_call: TRBD1; j_call: TRBJ1-6; cdr3_nt: TGTGCCAGTAGTCACTTCCTCCGGGACAGGGGGCGCGGTTGGCGATCCCTCCACTTT; cdr3_aa: CASSHFLRDRGRGWRSLHF
clone_size: NA; v_call: TRBV7-2; d_call: NA; j_call: TRBJ1-6; cdr3_nt: TGTGCCAGCAGCTTCGACGGGCGGGGAAATTCACCCCTCCACTTT; cdr3_aa: CASSFDGRGNSPLHF
clone_size: NA; v_call: TRBV4-1; d_call: TRBD2; j_call: TRBJ2-3; cdr3_nt: TGCGCCAGCAGCCAAGATCCCGTGGCGGGAGGAAAAGATACGCAGTATTTT; cdr3_aa: CASSQDPVAGGKDTQYF
clone_size: NA; v_call: TRBV6-6; d_call: NA; j_call: TRBJ2-5; cdr3_nt: TGTGCCAGCAGCCTGGACACCCGTGGGACCCAGTACTTC; cdr3_aa: CASSLDTRGTQYF
clone_size: NA; v_call: TRBV28; d_call: TRBD1; j_call: TRBJ1-5; cdr3_nt: TGTGCCAGCAGTCCAACAGGGGGTCGGCAGCCCCAGCATTTT; cdr3_aa: CASSPTGGRQPQHF
clone_size: NA; v_call: TRBV28; d_call: TRBD1; j_call: TRBJ1-1; cdr3_nt: TGTGCCAGCAGTTTAACAGGGGGGGTGAACACTGAAGCTTTCTTT; cdr3_aa: CASSLTGGVNTEAFF
clone_size: NA; v_call: TRBV9; d_call: TRBD1; j_call: TRBJ2-2; cdr3_nt: TGTGCCAGCAGCTCCCGACAGGGCCGCACCGGGGAGCTGTTTTTT; cdr3_aa: CASSSRQGRTGELFF
clone_size: NA; v_call: TRBV5-5; d_call: TRBD2; j_call: TRBJ2-1; cdr3_nt: TGTGCCAGCAGCTTGGAAGCGGGGGCAGGCCAACGTGAGCAGTTCTTC; cdr3_aa: CASSLEAGAGQREQFF
clone_size: NA; v_call: TRBV19; d_call: TRBD1; j_call: TRBJ2-2; cdr3_nt: TGTGCCAGTAGCGAGACAGGGGGCCCCGGGGAGCTGTTTTTT; cdr3_aa: CASSETGGPGELFF
clone_size: NA; v_call: TRBV7-9; d_call: TRBD2; j_call: TRBJ2-5; cdr3_nt: TGTGCCAGCAGCTTAGGGTCGGGAGGGGATACTGTGACCCAGTACTTC; cdr3_aa: CASSLGSGGDTVTQYF
clone_size: NA; v_call: TRBV28; d_call: TRBD1; j_call: TRBJ1-6; cdr3_nt: TGTGCCAGCAGTTCCCCGGGACAGGAGTCACCCCTCCACTTT; cdr3_aa: CASSSPGQESPLHF
clone_size: NA; v_call: TRBV27; d_call: NA; j_call: TRBJ2-7; cdr3_nt: TGTGCCAGCAGCGGGGCGGGCAGTAACGGGAGAATTCGCGAGCAGTACTTC; cdr3_aa: CASSGAGSNGRIREQYF
clone_size: NA; v_call: TRBV18; d_call: TRBD2; j_call: TRBJ2-1; cdr3_nt: TGTGCCAGCTCCCTCTCTAGCGGGAACAATGAGCAGTTCTTC; cdr3_aa: CASSLSSGNNEQFF
clone_size: few; v_call: TRBV27; d_call: TRBD1; j_call: TRBJ2-3; cdr3_nt: TGTGCCAGCAGTTCAAGGACGGGACAGGGGATAGATACGCAGTATTTT; cdr3_aa: CASSSRTGQGIDTQYF
clone_size: once; v_call: TRBV6-6; d_call: NA; j_call: TRBJ1-1; cdr3_nt: TGTGCCAGCAGCCAGGACAGGAACACTGAAGCTTTCTTT; cdr3_aa: CASSQDRNTEAFF
clone_size: NA; v_call: TRBV7-9; d_call: TRBD2; j_call: TRBJ2-2; cdr3_nt: TGTGCCAGCAGCAAAGGACTAGCGGGGGGTCTGAACACCGGGGAGCTGTTTTTT; cdr3_aa: CASSKGLAGGLNTGELFF
clone_size: NA; v_call: TRBV18; d_call: TRBD1; j_call: TRBJ1-5; cdr3_nt: TGTGCCAGCTCCCTTAGGACAGGGATCGATCAGCCCCAGCATTTT; cdr3_aa: CASSLRTGIDQPQHF
clone_size: NA; v_call: TRBV28; d_call: NA; j_call: TRBJ1-1; cdr3_nt: TGTGCCAGTGATAACGGGGGGAACACTGAAGCTTTCTTT; cdr3_aa: CASDNGGNTEAFF
clone_size: NA; v_call: TRBV10-3; d_call: NA; j_call: TRBJ2-1; cdr3_nt: TGTGCCATCAGTGAGGACGGGTCCTACAATGAGCAGTTCTTC; cdr3_aa: CAISEDGSYNEQFF
clone_size: NA; v_call: TRBV9; d_call: NA; j_call: TRBJ2-3; cdr3_nt: TGTGCCAGCAGCCCCCGGAGGCTCCCTAGCACAGATACGCAGTATTTT; cdr3_aa: CASSPRRLPSTDTQYF
clone_size: NA; v_call: TRBV29-1; d_call: NA; j_call: TRBJ1-4; cdr3_nt: TGCAGCGTTGAGGGTTCAGGGGCTGAAAAACTGTTTTTT; cdr3_aa: CSVEGSGAEKLFF
clone_size: NA; v_call: TRBV21-1; d_call: NA; j_call: TRBJ1-3; cdr3_nt: TGTGCCAGCAGCTACGACAGTCTTAAAAACACCATATATTTT; cdr3_aa: CASSYDSLKNTIYF
clone_size: NA; v_call: TRBV27; d_call: TRBD1; j_call: TRBJ2-1; cdr3_nt: TGTGCCAGCAGTTTGCAGGACAGGGTTTGGTTCTTC; cdr3_aa: CASSLQDRVWFF
clone_size: NA; v_call: TRBV28; d_call: TRBD2; j_call: TRBJ2-1; cdr3_nt: TGTGCCAGCAGTTTACCCCCCCTAGCGGGGGGGTACAATGAGCAGTTCTTC; cdr3_aa: CASSLPPLAGGYNEQFF
clone_size: NA; v_call: TRBV9; d_call: NA; j_call: TRBJ1-1; cdr3_nt: TGTGCCAGCAGCGTAGGGGGTTCGGGAGGGTACACTGAAGCTTTCTTT; cdr3_aa: CASSVGGSGGYTEAFF
clone_size: NA; v_call: TRBV18; d_call: TRBD1; j_call: TRBJ1-5; cdr3_nt: TGTGCCAGCTCAACAGGACAGGGACTTTATCAGCCCCAGCATTTT; cdr3_aa: CASSTGQGLYQPQHF
clone_size: NA; v_call: TRBV30; d_call: NA; j_call: TRBJ2-3; cdr3_nt: TGTGCCTGTAGCGGAGGGGCGGAGACAGATACGCAGTATTTT; cdr3_aa: CACSGGAETDTQYF
clone_size: NA; v_call: TRBV7-9; d_call: NA; j_call: TRBJ1-2; cdr3_nt: TGTGCCAGCAGCTTCCGCCAGGAGGATGGGGACTATGGCTACACCTTC; cdr3_aa: CASSFRQEDGDYGYTF
clone_size: NA; v_call: TRBV27; d_call: NA; j_call: TRBJ2-2; cdr3_nt: TGTGCCAGCAGTTTAAAGGGGGACACCGGGGAGCTGTTTTTT; cdr3_aa: CASSLKGDTGELFF
clone_size: NA; v_call: TRBV4-1; d_call: NA; j_call: TRBJ1-5; cdr3_nt: TGCGCCAGCAGCCAAGTGGGCCAGCCCCAGCATTTT; cdr3_aa: CASSQVGQPQHF
clone_size: NA; v_call: TRBV5-1; d_call: TRBD1; j_call: TRBJ2-3; cdr3_nt: TGCGCCAGCAGCTCAACCGGGACAGCAGATACGCAGTATTTT; cdr3_aa: CASSSTGTADTQYF
clone_size: few; v_call: TRBV5-1; d_call: NA; j_call: TRBJ1-2; cdr3_nt: TGCGCCAGCAGCTTGGATACGGGGTTTGGCTACACCTTC; cdr3_aa: CASSLDTGFGYTF